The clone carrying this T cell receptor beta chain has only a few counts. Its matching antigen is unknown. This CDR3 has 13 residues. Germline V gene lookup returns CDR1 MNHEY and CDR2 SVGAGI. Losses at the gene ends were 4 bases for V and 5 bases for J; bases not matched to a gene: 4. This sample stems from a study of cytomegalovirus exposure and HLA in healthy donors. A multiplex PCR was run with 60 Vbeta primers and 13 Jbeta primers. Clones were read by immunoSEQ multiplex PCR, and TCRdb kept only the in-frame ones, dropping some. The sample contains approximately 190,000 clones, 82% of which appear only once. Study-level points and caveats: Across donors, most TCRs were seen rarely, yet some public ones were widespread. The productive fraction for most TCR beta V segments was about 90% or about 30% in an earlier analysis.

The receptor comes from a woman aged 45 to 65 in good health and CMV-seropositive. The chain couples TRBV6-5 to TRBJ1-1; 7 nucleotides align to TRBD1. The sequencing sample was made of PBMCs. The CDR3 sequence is CASSLQGRTEAFF. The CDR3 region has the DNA TGTGCCAGCAGTTTACAGGGGAGGACTGAAGCTTTCTTT.